This record looks at one T cell receptor (beta chain) sequence and its context. Which antigen it targets is not known. Base qualities are missing; no much larger clone stands one base away. This sample is drawn from a study of OX40 agonist ivuxolimab in advanced cancers. In the study overall: Ivuxolimab, which targeted the costimulatory receptor OX40 (CD134), was an agonistic, fully human IgG2 monoclonal antibody. A male proportion of 70% to 90% and a mean age of approximately 58 years, ranging from about 23 to 79, were recorded for the dose-escalation cohort. Intravenous ivuxolimab was administered to patients every 2 weeks at six dose levels: 0.01, 0.1, 0.3, 1.5, 3 and 10 mg/kg. Partial responses occurred in three dose-escalation patients: two with cutaneous melanoma and one with hepatocellular carcinoma. Among the roughly 50 dose-escalation patients, some 19 had hepatocellular carcinoma, roughly 15 melanoma, 9 renal cell carcinoma and 9 head and neck cancer. The point of sequencing TCRbeta in the periphery was to test whether ivuxolimab changed TCR sequence diversity and drove clonal T-cell expansion. Prior anti-PD-1, anti-PD-L1 or anti-CTLA-4 therapy was permitted, and approximately 41% of dose-escalation patients had received checkpoint inhibitors. The monotherapy dose-escalation portion (N of about 50 patients) of the phase I ivuxolimab trial is reported in the paper.

Genomic DNA was extracted from sorted cells for sequencing of the TCRbeta CDR3 region. The immunoSEQ Assay was used for sequencing of TCRbeta CDR3 regions. The source is immuneACCESS, and TCRdb retained only in-frame sequences with V and J called. Part of the clones is not carried over; for the studies checked, unresolved V genes explain less than half of this, and the remainder is unexplained. Present in this sample are approximately 62,000 clones, 89% of which were seen just once. In total, the top ten clones hold about 12% of the sample. The germline V gene provides CDR1 SGDLS and CDR2 YYNGEE. Cut back by 2 bases and 4 bases, the V and J ends lie 13 bases apart. Its CDR3 holds 15 amino acids, cysteine through phenylalanine. Here the CDR3 DNA is all that survives: 45 bases in frame from base 1. Patients with a history of autoimmune disease or receiving systemic immunosuppression were excluded from the trial. Peripheral blood for TCR sequencing was collected from all dose cohorts at baseline, on cycle 4 day 1, and on cycle 7 day 1. The samples were taken from a phase I, first-in-human, multicenter, open-label dose-escalation trial of ivuxolimab. Adults with locally advanced or metastatic melanoma, renal cell carcinoma, hepatocellular carcinoma or head and neck squamous cell carcinoma were enrolled in the trial. Before TCR sequencing, CD4+ T cells and CD8+ T cells were sorted from peripheral blood as separate populations.

Points the paper makes about the study in general: After ivuxolimab, more expanded clones were found on average in CD8+ T cells than in CD4+ T cells. In the 0.1-3.0 mg/kg groups, partial responders had among the lowest normalized peripheral clonal expansion, particularly in CD8+ T cells. Clonal expansion of both CD4+ and CD8+ blood T cells was observed from baseline to week 6 at doses 0.1 to 3.0 mg/kg. Low levels of normalized T-cell clonal expansion were also shown by some nonresponding patients. The antigen specificity of the clonally expanded peripheral T cells was not determined.

The sample was CD4+ or CD8+ T cells sorted from blood, taken in a trial of the OX40 agonist ivuxolimab. The sequence came from an adult with an advanced solid tumor such as melanoma, head and neck, liver or kidney cancer. The chain employs TRBV9 and TRBJ1-3, with the D gene too uncertain to name. The DNA reads as follows: TGTGCCAGCAGCGTTTCCGGCTTAAGGGGAAACACCATATATTTT. It is translated as CASSVSGLRGNTIYF.